This TCR beta chain came from a study of T cells in Graves' hyperthyroidism and ophthalmopathy. Germline CDR1 reads SQVTM; CDR2 reads ANQGSEA. The CDR3 contains 12 residues. Unmatched junction bases numbered 3, after V lost 7 bases and J lost 0 bases. Amplification targeted TCR beta CDR3 regions from RNA transcripts. The HTBI primer set served for first-round RT-PCR of the TCR CDR3. MiXCR, applied by TCRdb to the multiplex PCR reads, yields one record per CDR3 protein. This table has over 500,000 distinct CDR3 sequences, over 35% appearing once. There are many counts of this clonotype. Uncontrolled infections, other autoimmune diseases, pregnancy or lactation led to exclusion of patients.

The rearrangement links TRBV29-1 to TRBJ2-7; 7 nucleotides agree with TRBD1. The sequence came from an adult woman with Graves' disease, either hyperthyroidism or ophthalmopathy (not recorded which). The sequencing sample was made of peripheral blood or thyroid tissue (not recorded which). Here the CDR3 reads CSGWDSSYEQYF. CDR3 sequence (DNA): TGCAGCGGATGGGACAGCTCCTACGAGCAGTACTTC.